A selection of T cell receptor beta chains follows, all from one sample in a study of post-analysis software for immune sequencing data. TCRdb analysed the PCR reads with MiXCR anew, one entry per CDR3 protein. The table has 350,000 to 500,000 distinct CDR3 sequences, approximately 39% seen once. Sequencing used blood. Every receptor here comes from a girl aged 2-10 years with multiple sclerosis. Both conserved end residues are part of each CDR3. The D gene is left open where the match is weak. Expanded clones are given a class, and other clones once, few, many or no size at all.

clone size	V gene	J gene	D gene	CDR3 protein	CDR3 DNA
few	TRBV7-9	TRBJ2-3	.	CASSLAAGNTQYF	TGTGCCAGCAGCTTAGCGGCCGGGAATACGCAGTATTTT
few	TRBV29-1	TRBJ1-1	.	CSVADTYTEAFF	TGCAGCGTCGCGGACACTTACACTGAAGCTTTCTTT
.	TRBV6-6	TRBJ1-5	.	CASSIQGGQPQHF	TGTGCCAGCAGCATACAGGGCGGTCAGCCCCAGCATTTT
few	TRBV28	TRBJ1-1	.	CASTPILANTEAFF	TGTGCCAGCACCCCTATTCTCGCTAACACTGAAGCTTTCTTT
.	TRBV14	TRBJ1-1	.	CASSQVGRGAISATEAFF	TGTGCCAGCAGCCAAGTTGGCAGGGGCGCTATATCGGCCACTGAAGCTTTCTTT
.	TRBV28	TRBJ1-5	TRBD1	CASSLTRGRGSNQPQHF	TGTGCCAGCAGTTTGACCAGGGGGAGGGGTAGTAATCAGCCCCAGCATTTT
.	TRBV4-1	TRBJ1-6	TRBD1	CASSQFQGENSPLHF	TGCGCCAGCAGCCAATTTCAGGGGGAGAATTCACCCCTCCACTTT
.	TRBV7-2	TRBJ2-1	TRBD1	CASRRTGSMGNEQFF	TGTGCCAGCAGACGGACAGGGTCGATGGGCAATGAGCAGTTCTTC
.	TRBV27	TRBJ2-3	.	CASSLMWPASTDTQYF	TGTGCCAGCAGCCTCATGTGGCCTGCTAGCACAGATACGCAGTATTTT
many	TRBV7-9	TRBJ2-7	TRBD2	CASSFTSGADYEQYF	TGTGCCAGCAGCTTTACTAGCGGGGCGGACTACGAGCAGTACTTC
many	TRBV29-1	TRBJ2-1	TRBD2	CSVVGREGSYNEQFF	TGCAGCGTTGTGGGGCGGGAGGGCAGCTACAATGAGCAGTTCTTC
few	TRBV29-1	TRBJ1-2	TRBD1	CSVGGQKRDGYTF	TGCAGCGTTGGGGGACAGAAAAGAGACGGCTACACCTTC
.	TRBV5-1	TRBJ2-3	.	CASSLTPYTDTQYF	TGCGCCAGCAGCTTGACTCCGTACACAGATACGCAGTATTTT
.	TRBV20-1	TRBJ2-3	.	CSARDLGTDTQYF	TGCAGTGCTAGAGATCTAGGCACAGATACGCAGTATTTT
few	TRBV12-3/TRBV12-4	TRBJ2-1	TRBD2	CASSLAPAGAYNEQFF	TGTGCCAGCAGTTTAGCCCCAGCGGGAGCCTACAATGAGCAGTTCTTC
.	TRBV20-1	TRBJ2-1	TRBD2	CSARDREASGRLNEQFF	TGCAGTGCTAGAGATCGGGAGGCTAGCGGGAGGCTCAATGAGCAGTTCTTC
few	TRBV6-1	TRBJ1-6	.	CASSEPGVGDSPLHF	TGTGCCAGCAGTGAACCCGGGGTCGGGGATTCACCCCTCCACTTT
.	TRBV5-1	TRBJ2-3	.	CASSLGLGQFTDTQYF	TGCGCCAGCAGCTTGGGTCTGGGACAATTCACAGATACGCAGTATTTT
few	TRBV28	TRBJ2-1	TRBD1	CASRGQGSYNEQFF	TGTGCCAGCAGGGGACAGGGCTCCTACAATGAGCAGTTCTTC
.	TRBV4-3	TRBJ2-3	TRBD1	CASSDRGVGTDTQYF	TGCGCCAGCAGCGACAGGGGCGTGGGCACAGATACGCAGTATTTT
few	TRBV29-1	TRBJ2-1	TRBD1	CSVLTGGDEQFF	TGCAGCGTTCTGACAGGGGGGGATGAGCAGTTCTTC
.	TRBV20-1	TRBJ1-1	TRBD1	CSAAMGQLNAEAFF	TGCAGTGCTGCCATGGGACAGTTGAACGCTGAAGCTTTCTTT
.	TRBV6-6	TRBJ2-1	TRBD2	CASLSRLAGGLSEQFF	TGTGCCAGCCTGTCACGCCTAGCGGGAGGGCTCAGTGAGCAGTTCTTC
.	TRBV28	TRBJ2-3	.	CASSWDWVSRTDTQYF	TGTGCCAGCAGTTGGGACTGGGTCAGCCGCACAGATACGCAGTATTTT
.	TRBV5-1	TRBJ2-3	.	CASSNRGQPSSLDTQYF	TGCGCCAGCAGCAACCGCGGACAGCCTTCGTCACTTGATACGCAGTATTTT
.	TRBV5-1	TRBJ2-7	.	CASSLAVPYEQYF	TGCGCCAGCAGCTTGGCGGTCCCCTACGAGCAGTACTTC
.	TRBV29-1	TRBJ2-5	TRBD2	CSVMSGGAVRQYF	TGCAGCGTCATGAGCGGGGGGGCAGTTCGGCAGTACTTC
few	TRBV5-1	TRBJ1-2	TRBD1	CASSLLQGHGTVNYGYTF	TGCGCCAGCAGCTTGCTTCAAGGACACGGGACAGTTAACTATGGCTACACCTTC
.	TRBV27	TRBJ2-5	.	CASSPTWTASETQYF	TGTGCCAGCAGTCCGACTTGGACAGCTTCGGAGACCCAGTACTTC
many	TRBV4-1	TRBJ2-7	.	CASSQGIIPLLQQYF	TGCGCCAGCAGCCAAGGGATTATCCCCCTCTTACAGCAGTACTTC
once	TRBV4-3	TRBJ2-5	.	CASSQDRVFAGWETQYF	TGCGCCAGCAGCCAAGATCGGGTTTTCGCGGGATGGGAGACCCAGTACTTC
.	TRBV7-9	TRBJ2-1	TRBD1	CASTLGLTTGETYNEQFF	TGTGCCAGCACCTTAGGACTCACTACAGGGGAAACCTACAATGAGCAGTTCTTC
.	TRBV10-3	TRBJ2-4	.	CATEGEPDSLKGGIQYF	TGTGCCACTGAAGGGGAACCCGACAGCCTGAAGGGAGGCATTCAGTACTTC
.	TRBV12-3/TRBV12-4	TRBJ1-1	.	CASTFKATLGAFF	TGTGCCAGCACCTTCAAGGCTACGCTAGGAGCTTTCTTT
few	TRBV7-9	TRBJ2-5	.	CASSLSSKETQYF	TGTGCCAGCAGCTTAAGTAGTAAGGAGACCCAGTACTTC
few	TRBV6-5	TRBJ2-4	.	CASRTGRDIQYF	TGTGCCAGCAGAACAGGGCGGGACATTCAGTACTTC
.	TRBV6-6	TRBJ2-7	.	CASSYWSGSEYEQYF	TGTGCCAGCAGTTACTGGTCAGGGAGTGAATACGAGCAGTACTTC
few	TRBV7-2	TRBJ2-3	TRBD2	CASSLVAGGSTDTQYF	TGTGCCAGCAGCTTAGTGGCGGGAGGGAGCACAGATACGCAGTATTTT
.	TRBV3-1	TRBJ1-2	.	CASSQRGRGFYGYTF	TGTGCCAGCAGCCAAAGGGGTAGAGGATTCTATGGCTACACCTTC
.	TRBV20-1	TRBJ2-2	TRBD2	CSARDLGGRLNTGELFF	TGCAGTGCTAGAGATCTTGGCGGGAGGCTGAACACCGGGGAGCTGTTTTTT
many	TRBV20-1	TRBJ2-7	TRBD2	CSASSGRAVHEQYF	TGCAGTGCTAGTTCCGGGAGGGCGGTCCACGAGCAGTACTTC
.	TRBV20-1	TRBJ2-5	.	CSARVMGAPMETQYF	TGCAGTGCTAGAGTCATGGGGGCTCCGATGGAGACCCAGTACTTC